A selection of T cell receptor beta chains follows, all from one sample in a study of blood T cell repertoires in COVID-19. The assay was immunoSEQ multiplex PCR, and TCRdb's table has in-frame clones only and misses some. The sample yields over 110,000 clones, approximately 80% seen once. The source material was peripheral blood. These receptors all come from a human donor in a cohort sampled during active COVID-19. Each CDR3 is given with its conserved first and last residue. A D gene is named only where the DNA matches it firmly. Size values are once, few and many counts, or a class for expanded clones, and some rows have none.

clone size	CDR3 length	J gene	D gene	V gene	CDR3 DNA	CDR3 protein
many	15	TRBJ2-7	TRBD2	TRBV19	TGTGCCAGTAGTATAGGGACTAGCGGATCCTACGAGCAGTACTTC	CASSIGTSGSYEQYF
few	13	TRBJ2-3	TRBD1	TRBV25-1	TGTGCCAGCAACACAGGGGGCCCAGATACGCAGTATTTT	CASNTGGPDTQYF
-	13	TRBJ2-7	-	TRBV29-1	TGCAGCGTCCGTCAGGGCGGAACCTACGAGCAGTACTTC	CSVRQGGTYEQYF
few	14	TRBJ2-7	-	TRBV23-1	TGCGCCAGCATCACGCACAGGGTGTCCTACGAGCAGTACTTC	CASITHRVSYEQYF
-	15	TRBJ2-7	-	TRBV6-2/TRBV6-3	TGTGCCAGCAGTCGGGCGGGTTCGAGCTCCTACGAGCAGTACTTC	CASSRAGSSSYEQYF
-	14	TRBJ2-1	TRBD2	TRBV6-2/TRBV6-3	TGTGCCAGCAGTTACGGGCTAGCGGGGAATGAGCAGTTCTTC	CASSYGLAGNEQFF
-	12	TRBJ1-2	-	TRBV27	TGTGCCAGCAGTTTAAGGGGCTATGGCTACACCTTC	CASSLRGYGYTF
-	15	TRBJ2-1	TRBD2	TRBV7-9	TGTGCCAGCAGACCCAGGACTAGCGGTGACAATGAGCAGTTCTTC	CASRPRTSGDNEQFF
few	16	TRBJ2-7	TRBD1	TRBV5-3	TGTGCCAGAAGCTTGGCCCCCGGGACAGTGGTCTACGAGCAGTACTTC	CARSLAPGTVVYEQYF
-	16	TRBJ2-2	-	TRBV28	TGTGCCAGCAGTTTAAGTCTAGCAGTTAACACCGGGGAGCTGTTTTTT	CASSLSLAVNTGELFF
-	14	TRBJ1-5	-	TRBV18	TGTGCCAGCTCACCGGACACTAGCAATCAGCCCCAGCATTTT	CASSPDTSNQPQHF
-	16	TRBJ1-2	TRBD1	TRBV10-3	TGTGCCATCAGTACCGAGGGGACAGGGGCTAACTATGGCTACACCTTC	CAISTEGTGANYGYTF
-	15	TRBJ2-7	-	TRBV10-3	TGTGCCATCAGTGATGGTCCGGGACTCTCCTACGAGCAGTACTTC	CAISDGPGLSYEQYF
-	15	TRBJ2-7	-	TRBV28	TGTGCCAGCAGGCAACCGGGAGACGAACCCTACGAGCAGTACTTC	CASRQPGDEPYEQYF
once	18	TRBJ1-3	-	TRBV28	TGTGCCAGCCGAACGCAGGGCCCCAGAGGGGGCTCTGGAAACACCATATATTTT	CASRTQGPRGGSGNTIYF
-	14	TRBJ1-1	-	TRBV5-4	TGTGCCAGCAGCGCGGACACGATGAACACTGAAGCTTTCTTT	CASSADTMNTEAFF
-	12	TRBJ1-1	-	TRBV28	TGTGCCAGCAGTGCCCTCGACAGAGGAGCTTTCTTT	CASSALDRGAFF
-	15	TRBJ2-6	-	TRBV6-5	TGTGCCAGCAGTTCGAGCTACTCTGGGGCCAACGTCCTGACTTTC	CASSSSYSGANVLTF
-	16	TRBJ2-3	TRBD1	TRBV20-1	TGCAGTGCTAGTTCCCCCCAGACAGGGTTCGCAGATACGCAGTATTTT	CSASSPQTGFADTQYF